A single sample gave rise to the 30 T cell receptor beta chains below, sequenced in a study of shared clonotypes between healthy human individuals (TCRdb year 2020). The library was produced with the immunoSEQ multiplex PCR assay. The immuneACCESS repertoire file appears here via TCRdb, limited to in-frame rearrangements. These files lack a portion of the clones; in checked studies, under half of the deficit traces to unresolved V genes, and the cause of the others is not known. This sample comprises hundreds of thousands of clones, about 95% of them detected only once. The ten largest make up 0.06% of the sample. Material: naive CD4+ T cells sorted from blood. The cell subset or site label of this sample denotes: CD45RA+ positively selected. The receptor source for this set is a woman aged 30 to 39 in good health.

V and J are TRBV7-9 and TRBJ2-1; D remains unclear. The CDR3 totals 13 residues. V gave up 6 bases and J gave up 5 bases, with 11 bases separating them. Germline V gene data show CDR1 as SEHNR and CDR2 as FQNEAQ (reference sequence). This chain's CDR3 is CASRSPANNEQFF. CDR3 DNA: TGTGCCAGCAGGTCTCCCGCCAACAATGAGCAGTTCTTC.

V is TRBV28 and J is TRBJ2-7; D uncertain. This CDR3 has 15 amino acids. The germline V gene has CDR1 MDHEN and CDR2 SYDVKM. V dropped 6 bases and J dropped 3 bases, with 18 bases sitting between them. CDR3 bases: TGTGCCAGCAGCCCCCCCGACGCAATAGGCTACGAGCAGTACTTC. It is translated as CASSPPDAIGYEQYF.

The chain joins TRBV28 to TRBJ2-5; 12 positions match TRBD2. J was trimmed by 3 bases and V by 3 bases; bases with no gene match: 5. This CDR3 is built from 16 residues. Per the germline V gene, CDR1 is MDHEN and CDR2 is SYDVKM. This CDR3 reads CASSFRRLAGEETQYF. DNA for the CDR3: TGTGCCAGCAGTTTCCGGCGACTAGCGGGGGAAGAGACCCAGTACTTC.

The rearrangement joins TRBV19 to TRBJ1-5; D is uncertain. The CDR3 runs to 18 residues. Germline values: CDR1 LNHDA, CDR2 SQIVND (reference sequence). Trimming removed 2 bases from V and 0 bases from J, with 17 bases in between. The CDR3 nucleotides are TGTGCCAGTAGTATATCCCAGGATCGGCCTTATAGCAATCAGCCCCAGCATTTT. Amino acid sequence: CASSISQDRPYSNQPQHF. The full variable domain, with the rest looked up from reference TRBV19 and TRBJ1-5, is DGGITQSPKYLFRKEGQNVTLSCEQNLNHDAMYWYRQDPGQGLRLIYYSQIVNDFQKGDIAEGYSVSREKKESFPLTVTSAQKNPTAFYLCASSISQDRPYSNQPQHFGDGTRLSIL.

This rearrangement joins TRBV28 to TRBJ2-3, with 8 bases aligning to TRBD2. Germline V CDR1 and CDR2: MDHEN, SYDVKM. Trimming at V came to 1 base and at J to 0 bases, leaving 3 bases not matched to a gene. The CDR3 runs 16 residues. The CDR3 coding sequence is TGTGCCAGCAGTTTATCTAGCGGGTCTAGCACAGATACGCAGTATTTT. It is translated as CASSLSSGSSTDTQYF.

The genes are TRBV5-4 and TRBJ2-1, with TRBD2 matching over 10 bases. The germline V gene encodes CDR1 SGHNT and CDR2 YYREEE (reference sequence). CDR3 size: 17 residues. V lost 5 bases, J lost 3 bases, and 11 bases stayed unmatched. CDR3 loop: CASRSGTSAFLYNEQFF. In DNA, the CDR3 is TGTGCCAGCAGATCCGGGACTAGCGCTTTTCTCTACAATGAGCAGTTCTTC.

The chain joins TRBV6-6 to TRBJ1-1; D is unclear. V lost 10 bases and J 0 bases, leaving 9 bases between the germline ends. This CDR3 is built from 12 residues. CDR1 is MNHNY and CDR2 is SVGAGI in the germline V gene (reference sequence). The CDR3 bases are TGTGCCACCATAGATTTGAACACTGAAGCTTTCTTT. It yields the protein CATIDLNTEAFF.

This CDR3 reads CAWRAPGLGNGYTF. The CDR3 DNA reads as TGTGCCTGGAGAGCTCCAGGGCTGGGAAATGGCTACACCTTC. V usage is TRBV30 and J usage is TRBJ1-2; TRBD1 is a possible D gene (5 bases). The CDR3 length is 14 residues. The germline V gene has CDR1 GTSNPN and CDR2 SVGIG (reference sequence). Trimming took off 3 bases at V and 6 bases at J, with 17 bases between the two ends.

V and J are TRBV6-1 and TRBJ1-4; 10 nucleotides line up with TRBD1. This CDR3 has 15 residues. Germline V gene lookup returns CDR1 MNHNS and CDR2 SASEGT. The V and J ends lost 8 bases and 2 bases, in that order; junction bases with no gene match: 5. The CDR3 nucleotides are TGTGCCAGCGACAGGGGGCGCGGGACTAATGAAAAACTGTTTTTT. This codes for CASDRGRGTNEKLFF.

The gene calls are TRBV28 and TRBJ2-7; unclear D gene. V was shortened by 5 bases and J by 5 bases, with 19 bases between the two germline ends. The CDR3 covers 15 residues. Germline-derived CDR1 and CDR2 are MDHEN and SYDVKM. This CDR3 reads CASSPPPPLRNEQYF. For the CDR3, the DNA is TGTGCCAGCAGTCCCCCTCCCCCCCTTCGGAACGAGCAGTACTTC. Full variable domain (remainder filled in from reference TRBV28 and TRBJ2-7): DVKVTQSSRYLVKRTGEKVFLECVQDMDHENMFWYRQDPGLGLRLIYFSYDVKMKEKGDIPEGYSVSREKKERFSLILESASTNQTSMYLCASSPPPPLRNEQYFGPGTRLTVT.

The chain carries TRBV28 and TRBJ2-5; 8 bases line up with TRBD1. TRBJ2-7 matches the DNA end more closely, so the J call is doubtful. The CDR3 length is 14 residues. In germline, CDR1 is MDHEN, CDR2 SYDVKM. CDR3 in amino acids: CASRGGQGAYEQYF. CDR3 nucleotides: TGTGCCAGCAGGGGCGGACAGGGTGCCTACGAGCAGTACTTC.

The V gene is TRBV6-1, the J gene TRBJ1-1; weak D call: TRBD1 (6 bases). The CDR3 is 13 amino acids. Germline V gives CDR1 MNHNS, CDR2 SASEGT. CDR3 sequence reads: CATRGGAHNEAFF. DNA of the CDR3: TGTGCTACCCGCGGGGGGGCGCACAATGAAGCTTTCTTT.

This sequence joins TRBV10-3 and TRBJ1-5, with D maybe TRBD1 (6 bases). The CDR3 is 13 amino acids. Deletions cut 6 bases from V and 3 bases from J, with 9 bases between. CDR1 is ENHRY and CDR2 is SYGVKD in the germline V gene. In DNA form, the CDR3 reads TGTGCCATCAGGTCAGGGGTCAATCAGCCCCAGCATTTT. Translation: CAIRSGVNQPQHF.

The CDR3 loop is CASSPKARGTPGANVLTF. CDR3 DNA sequence: TGTGCCAGTAGTCCCAAAGCCAGGGGGACGCCTGGGGCCAACGTCCTGACTTTC. V and J are TRBV19 and TRBJ2-6; 7 bases are shared with TRBD1. CDR1 is LNHDA, CDR2 SQIVND, per germline (reference sequence). V shed 5 bases and J 2 bases; nucleotides not matched to a gene: 12. The CDR3 is made up of 18 amino acids.

CDR3 sequence reads: CASSPNRGKNTEAFF. The DNA for the CDR3 is TGCGCCAGCAGCCCCAACAGGGGGAAGAACACTGAAGCTTTCTTT. This sequence joins TRBV5-1 and TRBJ1-1; 8 bases fit TRBD1. CDR3 length: 15 amino acids. Germline V gives CDR1 SGHRS, CDR2 YFSETQ. V dropped 4 bases and J dropped 1; count of bases not matched to a gene: 6. Filled out from reference TRBV5-1 and TRBJ1-1, the complete variable domain reads KAGVTQTPRYLIKTRGQQVTLSCSPISGHRSVSWYQQTPGQGLQFLFEYFSETQRNKGNFPGRFSGRQFSNSRSEMNVSTLELGDSALYLCASSPNRGKNTEAFFGQGTRLTVV.

The chain recombines TRBV28 with TRBJ1-2; no firm D call. This CDR3 spans 11 amino acids. CDR1 is MDHEN, CDR2 SYDVKM, per germline. Trimming removed 5 bases at V and 8 bases at J, with 9 bases between. The CDR3 nucleotides are TGTGCCAGCAGTGTTGGGGTCGGCTACACCTTC. Translating it yields CASSVGVGYTF.

Written as DNA, the CDR3 is TGTGCCAGCAGTAACCAATGGGGAGCCGTCCTGACTTTC. It yields the protein CASSNQWGAVLTF. The chain joins TRBV6-1 to TRBJ2-6; TRBD2 is a possible D gene (5 bases). V gave up 5 bases and J gave up 12 bases, with 14 bases separating them. The CDR3 is made up of 13 amino acids. The germline gives CDR1 MNHNS, CDR2 SASEGT.

The chain couples TRBV4-1 to TRBJ1-2, with 11 nucleotides matching TRBD1. Trimming removed 2 bases from V and 8 bases from J; junction bases left unmatched: 7. This CDR3 spans 15 amino acids. Germline V CDR1 and CDR2: MGHRA, YSYEKL. CDR3: CASSQPGQGERGYTF. The CDR3 DNA reads as TGCGCCAGCAGCCAACCGGGACAGGGGGAGAGAGGCTACACCTTC.

This clone was counted only a few times. This chain joins TRBV20-1 and TRBJ1-2, with 8 nucleotides matching TRBD1. CDR1 and CDR2 (germline): DFQATT, SNEGSKA (reference sequence). V dropped 8 bases and J dropped 8; count of bases not matched to a gene: 7. The CDR3 contains 11 residues. The CDR3 reads CSLQGEGGYTF. The CDR3 DNA reads TGCAGTTTACAGGGGGAAGGGGGCTACACCTTC.

In regard to this clone: An end of the junction does not agree with germline; a read error may underlie this. The chain recombines TRBV11-1 with TRBJ2-7, with 8 nucleotides matching TRBD2. Germline loops: CDR1 SGHAT, CDR2 FQDESV (reference sequence). CDR3 length equals 12 residues. In nucleotides, the CDR3 is TGTGCCAGCAGCCTAGCGGGCTACGAGCAGTACTTC. It yields the protein CASSLAGYEQYF.

Worth noting for this clone: The identical CDR3 is also encoded by other nucleotide sequences in the sample. The V and J genes are TRBV11-2 and TRBJ2-7, with 7 bases identical to TRBD1. There are 12 residues in the CDR3. V gave up 5 bases and J gave up 4 bases; unmatched junction bases: 2. Germline V gives CDR1 SGHAT, CDR2 FQNNGV. CDR3 region: CASSPQGYEQYF. CDR3 nucleotide sequence: TGTGCCAGCAGCCCACAGGGGTACGAGCAGTACTTC.

The chain recombines TRBV4-1 with TRBJ2-1, with D hard to call. Trimming shortened V by 3 bases and J by 9 bases, and 15 bases separated the two germline ends. CDR1 is MGHRA, CDR2 YSYEKL, per germline. The CDR3 extends over 14 amino acids. This chain's CDR3 is CASSQEIARVEQFF. In nucleotides, the CDR3 is TGCGCCAGCAGCCAGGAAATCGCGCGTGTTGAGCAGTTCTTC.

The V call is TRBV19, the J call TRBJ1-4; D is possibly TRBD1 (5 bases). This CDR3 contains 15 residues. The ends were cut back, 5 bases at V and 3 bases at J, with 13 bases in the middle. CDR1 and CDR2 from the germline V gene are LNHDA and SQIVND (reference sequence). CDR3 DNA sequence: TGTGCCAGTAGTGTCTGGGGGATATCTAATGAAAAACTGTTTTTT. Translation gives CASSVWGISNEKLFF.

For the CDR3, the DNA is TGTGCCAGCAGCTTCGGACTAGCGAACACCGGGGAGCTGTTTTTT. Its translation: CASSFGLANTGELFF. The V call is TRBV5-6, the J call TRBJ2-2; TRBD2 matches 7 bases. V trimming: 2 bases; J trimming: 0 bases; junction bases outside the gene matches: 1. The CDR3 consists of 15 residues. CDR1 is SGHDT, CDR2 YYEEEE, per germline.

This chain joins TRBV7-2 and TRBJ2-7, with D tentatively TRBD1 or TRBD2 (5 bases each). This CDR3 contains 14 residues. The germline gives CDR1 SGHTA, CDR2 FQGNSA. Trimming pared 4 bases from V and 2 bases from J, leaving 12 bases between. The CDR3 loop reads CASSSRDLTYEQYF. CDR3 DNA sequence: TGTGCCAGCAGCTCCCGGGACCTAACCTACGAGCAGTACTTC. The whole variable domain, filled in from reference TRBV7-2 and TRBJ2-7, reads GAGVSQSPSNKVTEKGKDVELRCDPISGHTALYWYRQSLGQGLEFLIYFQGNSAPDKSGLPSDRFSAERTGGSVSTLTIQRTQQEDSAVYLCASSSRDLTYEQYFGPGTRLTVT.

The chain recombines TRBV18 with TRBJ2-5; possibly TRBD1 for D (6 bases). The length of the CDR3 is 14 residues. CDR1 is KGHSH and CDR2 is LQKENI in the germline V gene. Deletions cut 3 bases from V and 4 bases from J, with 12 bases between. CDR3 in amino acids: CASSPRDIGETQYF. The CDR3 DNA follows: TGTGCCAGCTCACCTCGGGACATTGGAGAGACCCAGTACTTC.

The J gene is TRBJ1-3, the V gene TRBV6-4; D might be TRBD1 (5 bases). Per germline, CDR1 MRHNA and CDR2 SNTAGT. The CDR3 is 14 residues long. V shed 6 bases and J shed 5 bases, with 14 bases lying between them. The CDR3 sequence: CASRPDSERNTIYF. In DNA, the CDR3 is TGTGCCAGCAGACCCGACAGCGAACGAAACACCATATATTTT.

The V call is TRBV19, the J call TRBJ1-2; 9 bases are a match to TRBD1. This CDR3 spans 13 amino acids. Germline lookup yields CDR1 LNHDA and CDR2 SQIVND (reference sequence). Trimming took 11 bases from V and 2 from J; bases not matched to a gene: 6. CDR3 DNA sequence: TGTGCCGGTTGGGACAGGGCGAACTATGGCTACACCTTC. This sequence encodes CAGWDRANYGYTF.

V gene TRBV28 combines with J gene TRBJ1-2; D not resolved. CDR1 and CDR2 from the germline V gene are MDHEN and SYDVKM. Deletions cut 1 base from V and 2 bases from J, with 2 bases between. The CDR3 is made up of 12 amino acids. In nucleotides, the CDR3 is TGTGCCAGCAGTTTATCCAACTATGGCTACACCTTC. The encoded protein is CASSLSNYGYTF.

The chain is built from TRBV28 and TRBJ1-5; 7 nucleotides line up with TRBD1. The CDR3 is made up of 15 amino acids. V was clipped by 2 bases and J by 7 bases; unmatched bases: 8. Germline V gene data show CDR1 as MDHEN and CDR2 as SYDVKM. CDR3 in amino acids: CASSLVYQGVQPQHF. The CDR3, as DNA: TGTGCCAGCAGTTTAGTCTACCAGGGGGTCCAGCCCCAGCATTTT.